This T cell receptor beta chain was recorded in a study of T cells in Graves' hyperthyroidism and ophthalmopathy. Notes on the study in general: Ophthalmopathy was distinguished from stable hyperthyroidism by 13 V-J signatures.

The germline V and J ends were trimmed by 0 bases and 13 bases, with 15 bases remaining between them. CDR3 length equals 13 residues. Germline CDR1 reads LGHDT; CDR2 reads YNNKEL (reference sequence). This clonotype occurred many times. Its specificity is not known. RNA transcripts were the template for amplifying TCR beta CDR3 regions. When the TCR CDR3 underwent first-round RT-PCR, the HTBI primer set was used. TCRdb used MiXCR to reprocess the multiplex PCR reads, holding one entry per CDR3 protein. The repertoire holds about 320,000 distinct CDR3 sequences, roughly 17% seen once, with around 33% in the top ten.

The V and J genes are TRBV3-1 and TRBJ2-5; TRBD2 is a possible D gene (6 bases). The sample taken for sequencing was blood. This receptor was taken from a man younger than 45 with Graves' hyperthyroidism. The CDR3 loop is CASSQERRGPRYF. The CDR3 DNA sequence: TGTGCCAGCAGCCAAGAAAGGAGGGGACCGAGGTACTTC.